This is a list of T cell receptor beta chains from one sample in a study of CD4 and CD8 cells across lung adenocarcinoma regions. One entry per CDR3 protein, called by TCRdb with MiXCR from the PCR reads. This table holds a few thousand distinct CDR3 sequences, 52% found once. Sequences were obtained from CD4+ T cells from the center of a lung tumor. The receptor set was obtained from a female donor with lung adenocarcinoma. The CD4 and CD8 labels of this study may be unreliable. Both conserved end residues are part of each CDR3. A D gene is named only where the DNA matches it firmly. Expanded clones get a size class; other rows say once, few or many, or leave the size out.

TRBJ2-4 TRBV6-1 TRBD1 . TGTGCCAGCAGTGGAGCTGGACAGGGCTCCGGCATTCAGTACTTC CASSGAGQGSGIQYF
TRBJ1-2 TRBV7-2 . medium-sized TGTGCCAGCAGCCTAGAGGGCGATTACTATGGCTACACCTTC CASSLEGDYYGYTF
TRBJ2-3 TRBV10-1 TRBD2 . TGCGCGGGCAGTGGGGGACTAGCGGGAGGGGTGAAGTATTTT CAGSGGLAGGVKYF
TRBJ2-7 TRBV4-1 . . TGCGCCAGCAGCCAAGAGGGGTACGAGCAGTACTTC CASSQEGYEQYF
TRBJ1-3 TRBV10-2 TRBD1 . TGCGCCAGCAGTGAGTCGGTCGACACAATGACAGGGAACACCATATATTTT CASSESVDTMTGNTIYF
TRBJ2-1 TRBV6-1 TRBD2 once TGTGCCAGCAGCCCGCTAGCGGGAGGGCTAGATGAGCAGTTCTTC CASSPLAGGLDEQFF
TRBJ2-3 TRBV27 TRBD2 . TGTGCCAGCACCCTAGCGGGAACTAGCACAGATACGCAGTATTTT CASTLAGTSTDTQYF
TRBJ2-7 TRBV6-1 TRBD2 . TGTGCCAGCAAAGATGAGAGCCTAGCGGGAGGATCCGAGCAGTACTTC CASKDESLAGGSEQYF
TRBJ2-3 TRBV6-1 . . TGTGCCAGCAGTGAACATGGAGCGGGAGATACGCAGTATTTT CASSEHGAGDTQYF
TRBJ2-2 TRBV30 TRBD1 few TGTGCCTGGACAACCGGGACAGGGGCCGGGGAGCTGTTTTTT CAWTTGTGAGELFF
TRBJ2-5 TRBV10-3 . . TGTGCCGCGGGGCATAGCGGCAGTGTCTCAGAGACCCAGTATTTC CAAGHSGSVSETQYF
TRBJ2-2 TRBV27 . . TGTGCCACCCAACCTGGGACTTTTAACACCGGGACGCTGTATTTT CATQPGTFNTGTLYF
TRBJ2-1 TRBV6-1 TRBD2 . TGTGCCAGCAGTGAGCTAGCGGGAGGTTCCTACAATGAGCAGTTCTTC CASSELAGGSYNEQFF
TRBJ2-4 TRBV9 TRBD2 . TGTGCCAGCAGCGCCGGAGGGGGGGGACAGTGGACTAGCGGGAGGCCCGGAAACATTCAGTACTTC CASSAGGGGQWTSGRPGNIQYF
TRBJ2-3 TRBV7-6 . few TGTGCCAGCAGCCTCAGCGGGCCGGGAGATACGCAGTATTTT CASSLSGPGDTQYF
TRBJ1-1 TRBV6-1 TRBD1 . TGTGCCAGCAGTGCAAGGACAGGGATGGACACTGAAGCTTTCTTT CASSARTGMDTEAFF
TRBJ2-4 TRBV6-1 TRBD2 . TGTGCCAGCAGTGAAATGGCTAGCGGGAGAAACATTCAGTACTTC CASSEMASGRNIQYF
TRBJ2-7 TRBV20-1 . few TGCAGTGCCCTCGACCGTTCCTACGAGCAGTACTTC CSALDRSYEQYF
TRBJ2-4 TRBV10-1 . . TGCGCCGACTACGGGGGCGGTGACAAAAACACCCAGTACTTC CADYGGGDKNTQYF
TRBJ2-5 TRBV7-2 TRBD2 few TGTGCCAGCAGCGACGTAGCGGGAGGGCTTCAAGGAGAGACCCAGTACTTC CASSDVAGGLQGETQYF
TRBJ2-7 TRBV6-1 TRBD1 medium-sized TGTGCCAGCAGCCTTGAGGACAGGGCCTACGAGCAGTACTTC CASSLEDRAYEQYF
TRBJ2-6 TRBV4-2 . . TGTGCCAGCAGCCAAGTCGGGGGTTCTGGGGCCAACGTCCTGACTTTC CASSQVGGSGANVLTF
TRBJ2-1 TRBV11-2 . few TGTGCCAGCAGCTTATGGGGCGGGGATGAGAATGAGCAGTTCTTC CASSLWGGDENEQFF
TRBJ2-3 TRBV27 TRBD1 . TGTGGCAGCAGGGGGCTCGGATTCACAAACACGCAGTATTTT CGSRGLGFTNTQYF
TRBJ2-1 TRBV6-1 . . TGTGCCAGCAGTGAAGAAGCGGGTTCCTACAATGAGCAGTTCTTC CASSEEAGSYNEQFF
TRBJ2-4 TRBV10-2 TRBD2 . TGCGCCAGGGGGGGGGGTGCCAAAAACATTCAGTACTTC CARGGGAKNIQYF
TRBJ2-5 TRBV10-2 . . TGCGCCAGCAGCGCAGGGGAACAGAGAGAGACCCAGTACTTC CASSAGEQRETQYF
TRBJ2-2 TRBV7-8 . . TGTGCCAGCAGCTCGTACACCGGGGAGCTGTTTTTT CASSSYTGELFF
TRBJ2-7 TRBV27 TRBD2 . TGTGCCAGCACCCTTAGGCCGGGGGGAGATAACGAGCAGTACTTC CASTLRPGGDNEQYF
TRBJ2-3 TRBV26 . . TGTGGCGGCAGTTGCCGAGGAGTCAAAGACATGCAGTACTTT CGGSCRGVKDMQYF
TRBJ2-5 TRBV6-1 . medium-sized TGTGCCAGCAGTGAAGGTTTGAGCCTCGGAACCCAGTACTTC CASSEGLSLGTQYF
TRBJ2-1 TRBV24-1 . . TGTGCCACCTCCGGCGGACCGGGGGCTACAAGGGAGCAGTTCTTC CATSGGPGATREQFF
TRBJ2-1 TRBV27 . once TGTGCCAGCAGTGCTACCCTCAGCTCAAGGTTACGGAATGAGCAGTTCTTC CASSATLSSRLRNEQFF
TRBJ2-5 TRBV10-1 TRBD2 few TGCGCCAGCAGTGAGTCGGGGACTAGCGGGAGACAAGAGACCCAGTACTTC CASSESGTSGRQETQYF
TRBJ2-2 TRBV7-6 . . TGTGCCAGCAGCTTAGCGCGGACGGGAACCGGGGAGCTGTTTTTT CASSLARTGTGELFF
TRBJ2-3 TRBV20-1 TRBD2 medium-sized TGCAGTGCCGCCGCGGGACTAGCGGAAAGCACAGATACGCAGTATTTT CSAAAGLAESTDTQYF
TRBJ2-4 TRBV10-3 . . TGTGCCACCCGGGGGGCGGGGGCCAAAAACACGCAGTATTTC CATRGAGAKNTQYF
TRBJ2-4 TRBV11-2 . . TGTGGCAGCAGCTATGGGAACATTCAGTACTTC CGSSYGNIQYF